The T cell receptor beta chain under discussion was sequenced for a study of blood T cell repertoires in COVID-19. Overall study: The United States, Italy and Spain were the sources of the acute and convalescent COVID-19 samples. T cells, B-cell-depleted T cells, or PBMCs supplied cDNA or gDNA.

Study processing details: By means of reference gene primer amplification, nucleated cell counts were estimated. Measured with immunoSEQ multiplex PCR; TCRdb has only the in-frame clones, and not every one. D and trimming were read from the DNA, whereas the V and J calls and clone size are those reported in that table. The data contain roughly 100,000 clones, less than 85% of them seen just once; the ten biggest clones take up around 2%. Sample: peripheral blood. The clonotype originates from a woman between 65 and 79 years old with active or convalescent COVID-19.

CDR3 amino acids: CASSSVNGGEAFF. In DNA, the CDR3 is TGTGCCAGCAGCTCAGTGAATGGGGGGGAAGCTTTCTTT. The gene calls are TRBV7-9 and TRBJ1-1; D perhaps matches TRBD1 (5 bases). The CDR3 consists of 13 residues. Trimming shortened V by 4 bases and J by 8 bases, and 14 bases separated the two germline ends. The germline V gene encodes CDR1 SEHNR and CDR2 FQNEAQ (reference sequence). Complete variable domain (other parts from reference TRBV7-9 and TRBJ1-1): DTGVSQNPRHKITKRGQNVTFRCDPISEHNRLYWYRQTLGQGPEFLTYFQNEAQLEKSRLLSDRFSAERPKGSFSTLEIQRTEQGDSAMYLCASSSVNGGEAFFGQGTRLTVV.